These 8 T cell receptor beta chains were sequenced from one sample in a study of blood T cell repertoires in COVID-19. The assay was immunoSEQ multiplex PCR, and TCRdb's table has in-frame clones only and misses some. The data contain 120,000 or so clones, roughly 87% of them singletons. Sequencing was carried out using peripheral blood. The receptors originated from a woman older than 75 with acute or convalescent COVID-19.

The chain employs TRBV2 and TRBJ1-1; TRBD1 might be the D (5 bases). Trimming removed 4 bases at V and 3 bases at J, with 9 bases between. The germline CDR1 and CDR2 sequences are SNHLY and FYNNEI. The CDR3 has 13 residues. The CDR3 sequence is CASSVGRDTEAFF. The CDR3 coding sequence is TGTGCCAGCAGTGTGGGGCGCGACACTGAAGCTTTCTTT.

The chain is built from TRBV4-1 and TRBJ2-7; D is undetermined. CDR1 MGHRA and CDR2 YSYEKL come from the germline V gene. The CDR3 length is 14 residues. Trimming left V 4 bases short and J 2 bases short, with 12 bases between. In DNA, the CDR3 is TGCGCCAGCAGCCCTGGTAGTCAAACCTACGAGCAGTACTTC. Translation: CASSPGSQTYEQYF.

CDR3 DNA sequence: TGTGCCAGCAGCGTTGCGGGGTCAAACTATGGCTACACCTTC. Translation gives CASSVAGSNYGYTF. This chain uses TRBV9 with TRBJ1-2; D ambiguous. Per germline, CDR1 SGDLS and CDR2 YYNGEE. The V and J ends lost 2 bases and 2 bases respectively, with 10 bases between them. The CDR3 is 14 residues long.

The rearrangement joins TRBV19 to TRBJ1-5; D is possibly TRBD1 (5 bases). There are 14 residues in the CDR3. The V end was cut by 3 bases, the J end by 5 bases, with 11 bases between. Germline CDR1 reads LNHDA; CDR2 reads SQIVND (reference sequence). In nucleotides, the CDR3 is TGTGCCAGTAGTATGGGAGGGGCGGATCAGCCCCAGCATTTT. Its translation is CASSMGGADQPQHF.

The V gene is TRBV6-6, the J gene TRBJ2-3; D perhaps matches TRBD2 (5 bases). Per the germline V gene, CDR1 is MNHNY and CDR2 is SVGAGI (reference sequence). The CDR3 is 12 residues long. V was pared by 5 bases and J by 7 bases, with 10 bases between. The CDR3, as DNA: TGTGCCAGCAGTCTCGACGGGAATACGCAGTATTTT. Its translation is CASSLDGNTQYF.

This clone was detected only a few times. This chain uses TRBV19 with TRBJ1-3; TRBD1 agrees at 9 bases. V lost 6 bases, J lost 4 bases, and 4 bases stayed unmatched. The length of the CDR3 is 14 residues. Germline V gives CDR1 LNHDA, CDR2 SQIVND (reference sequence). In DNA, the CDR3 is TGTGCCAGTAGACGGACAGGGGTAGGAAACACCATATATTTT. It codes for CASRRTGVGNTIYF.

The V and J genes are TRBV3-1 (or the pseudogene TRBV3-2) and TRBJ1-1; TRBD1 agrees at 7 bases. J was trimmed by 6 bases and V by 4 bases; bases with no gene match: 11. This CDR3 is built from 15 residues. CDR1 is LGHDT and CDR2 is YNNKEL in the germline V gene (reference sequence). The DNA for the CDR3 is TGTGCCAGCAGCCCCCGCCCCGACAGGGAGGCTGAAGCTTTCTTT. Translation: CASSPRPDREAEAFF.

This sequence joins TRBV18 and TRBJ1-1; 11 nucleotides line up with TRBD1. With 3 bases clipped from V and 7 bases from J, the junction kept 4 bases outside the gene matches. This CDR3 contains 14 residues. Per germline, CDR1 KGHSH and CDR2 LQKENI. CDR3 protein: CASSPLDRGREAFF. CDR3 nucleotides: TGTGCCAGCTCACCCCTGGACAGGGGGCGTGAAGCTTTCTTT.